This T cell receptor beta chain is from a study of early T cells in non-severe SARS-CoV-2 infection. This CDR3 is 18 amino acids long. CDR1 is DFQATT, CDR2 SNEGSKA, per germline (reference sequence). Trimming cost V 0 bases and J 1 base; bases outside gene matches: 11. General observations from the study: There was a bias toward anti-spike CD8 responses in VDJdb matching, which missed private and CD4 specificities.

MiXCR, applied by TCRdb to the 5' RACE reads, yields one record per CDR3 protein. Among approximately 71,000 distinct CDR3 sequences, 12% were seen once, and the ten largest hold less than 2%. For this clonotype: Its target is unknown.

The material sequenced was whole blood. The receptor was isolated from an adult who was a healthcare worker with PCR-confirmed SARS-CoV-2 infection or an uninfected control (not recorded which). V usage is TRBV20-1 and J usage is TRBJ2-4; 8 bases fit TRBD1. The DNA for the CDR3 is TGCAGTGCTAGAGATCCCCGGACAGGGATTGAGGCCAAAAACATTCAGTACTTC. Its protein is CSARDPRTGIEAKNIQYF.